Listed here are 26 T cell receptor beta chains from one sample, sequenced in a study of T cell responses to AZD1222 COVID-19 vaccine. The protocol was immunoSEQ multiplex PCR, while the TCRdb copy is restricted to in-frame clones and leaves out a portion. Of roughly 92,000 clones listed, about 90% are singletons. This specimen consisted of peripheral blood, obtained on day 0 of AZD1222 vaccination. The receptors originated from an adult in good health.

Here the CDR3 reads CASRGSYNSPLHF. The DNA of the CDR3 is TGTGCCAGCCGGGGTTCCTATAATTCACCCCTCCACTTT. V and J are TRBV27 and TRBJ1-6; D is unclear. Germline assignment: CDR1 MNHEY and CDR2 SMNVEV (reference sequence). V was trimmed by 8 bases and J by 1 base, leaving 6 bases between them. CDR3 length: 13 amino acids.

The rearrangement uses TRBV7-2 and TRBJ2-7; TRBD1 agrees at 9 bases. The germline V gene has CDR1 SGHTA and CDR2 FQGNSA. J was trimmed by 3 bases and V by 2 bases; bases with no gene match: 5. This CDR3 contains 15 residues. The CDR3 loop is CASSLSTGGFYEQYF. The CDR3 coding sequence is TGTGCCAGCAGCTTATCGACAGGGGGATTCTACGAGCAGTACTTC.

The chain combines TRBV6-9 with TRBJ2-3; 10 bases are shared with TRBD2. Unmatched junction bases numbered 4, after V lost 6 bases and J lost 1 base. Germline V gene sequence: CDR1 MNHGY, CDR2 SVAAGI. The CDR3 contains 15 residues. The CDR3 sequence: CASSPSGSRTDTQYF. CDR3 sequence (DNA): TGTGCCAGCAGCCCTAGCGGGAGCCGCACAGATACGCAGTATTTT.

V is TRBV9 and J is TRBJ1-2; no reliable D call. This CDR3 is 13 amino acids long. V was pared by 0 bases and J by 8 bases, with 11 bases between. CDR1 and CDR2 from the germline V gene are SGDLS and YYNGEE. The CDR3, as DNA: TGTGCCAGCAGCGTAGAGGCCGCCGGAGGCTACACCTTC. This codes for CASSVEAAGGYTF.

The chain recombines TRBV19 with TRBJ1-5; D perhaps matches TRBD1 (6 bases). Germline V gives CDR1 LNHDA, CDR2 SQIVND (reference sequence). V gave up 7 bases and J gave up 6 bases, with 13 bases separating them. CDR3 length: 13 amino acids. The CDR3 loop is CASTPRGSQPQHF. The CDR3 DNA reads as TGTGCCAGTACCCCTAGGGGGTCTCAGCCCCAGCATTTT.

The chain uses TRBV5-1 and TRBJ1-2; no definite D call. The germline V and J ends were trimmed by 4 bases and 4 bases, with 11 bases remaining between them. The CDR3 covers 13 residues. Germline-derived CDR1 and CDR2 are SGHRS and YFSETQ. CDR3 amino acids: CASSPEAGYGYTF. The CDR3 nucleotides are TGCGCCAGCAGCCCCGAGGCGGGCTATGGCTACACCTTC.

CDR3: CATSDLNREYGYTF. DNA of the CDR3: TGTGCCACCAGTGATTTGAACAGGGAGTATGGCTACACCTTC. The V gene is TRBV24-1, the J gene TRBJ1-2, with TRBD1 as a possible D gene (6 bases). The CDR3 extends over 14 amino acids. Trimming took 0 bases from V and 5 from J, leaving 9 bases between them. Germline V gene lookup returns CDR1 KGHDR and CDR2 SFDVKD.

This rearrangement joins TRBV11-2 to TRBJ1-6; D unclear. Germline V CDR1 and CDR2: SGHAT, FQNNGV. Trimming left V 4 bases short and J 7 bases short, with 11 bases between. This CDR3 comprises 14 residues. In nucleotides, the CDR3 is TGTGCCAGCAGCTATCCCGTCCGCAATTCACCCCTCCACTTT. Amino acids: CASSYPVRNSPLHF.

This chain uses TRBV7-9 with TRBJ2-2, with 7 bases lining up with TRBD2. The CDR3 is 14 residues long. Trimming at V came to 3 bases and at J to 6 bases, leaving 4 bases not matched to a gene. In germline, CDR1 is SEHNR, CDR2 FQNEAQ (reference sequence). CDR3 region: CASSFGGKSGELFF. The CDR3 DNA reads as TGTGCCAGCAGCTTCGGGGGGAAGTCCGGGGAGCTGTTTTTT.

The DNA for the CDR3 is TGTGCCAGCAGTTTTTCATTTGGGGTGTCCGAGCAGTACTTC. As protein: CASSFSFGVSEQYF. The V gene is TRBV27, the J gene TRBJ2-7; the D is unclear. Between the trimmed V and J ends, which lost 3 bases and 6 bases, there was a span of 15 bases. Per germline, CDR1 MNHEY and CDR2 SMNVEV (reference sequence). The CDR3 length is 14 residues.

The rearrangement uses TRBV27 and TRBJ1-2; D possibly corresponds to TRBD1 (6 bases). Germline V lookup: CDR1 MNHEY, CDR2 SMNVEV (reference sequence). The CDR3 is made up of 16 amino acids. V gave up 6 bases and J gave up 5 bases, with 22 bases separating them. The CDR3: CASRDLRGLQRYGYTF. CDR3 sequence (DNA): TGTGCCAGCAGAGACCTCAGGGGCCTCCAGAGGTATGGCTACACCTTC.

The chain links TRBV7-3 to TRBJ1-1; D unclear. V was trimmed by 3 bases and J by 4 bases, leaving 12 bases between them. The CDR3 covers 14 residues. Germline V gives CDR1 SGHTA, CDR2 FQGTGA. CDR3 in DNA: TGTGCCAGCAGCTTGGAGGCTGGAGGCACTGAAGCTTTCTTT. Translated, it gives CASSLEAGGTEAFF.

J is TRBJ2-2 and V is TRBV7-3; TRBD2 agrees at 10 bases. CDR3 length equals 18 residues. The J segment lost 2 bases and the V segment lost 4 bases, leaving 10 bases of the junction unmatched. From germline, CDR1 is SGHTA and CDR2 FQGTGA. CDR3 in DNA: TGTGCCAGCAGCTATGGGGCTCTAGCGGGGGTAAACACCGGGGAGCTGTTTTTT. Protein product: CASSYGALAGVNTGELFF.

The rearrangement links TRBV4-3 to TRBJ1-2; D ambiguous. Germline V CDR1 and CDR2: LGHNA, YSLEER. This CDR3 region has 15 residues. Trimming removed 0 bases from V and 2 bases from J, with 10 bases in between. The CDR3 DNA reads TGCGCCAGCAGCCAAGAAAGTGTGGCCAACTATGGCTACACCTTC. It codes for CASSQESVANYGYTF.

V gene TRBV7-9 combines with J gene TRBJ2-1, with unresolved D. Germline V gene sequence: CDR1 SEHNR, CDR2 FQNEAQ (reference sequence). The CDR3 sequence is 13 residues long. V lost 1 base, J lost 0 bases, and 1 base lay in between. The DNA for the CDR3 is TGTGCCAGCAGCTTAGACTCCTACAATGAGCAGTTCTTC. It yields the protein CASSLDSYNEQFF. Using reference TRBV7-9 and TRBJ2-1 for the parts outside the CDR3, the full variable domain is DTGVSQNPRHKITKRGQNVTFRCDPISEHNRLYWYRQTLGQGPEFLTYFQNEAQLEKSRLLSDRFSAERPKGSFSTLEIQRTEQGDSAMYLCASSLDSYNEQFFGPGTRLTVL.

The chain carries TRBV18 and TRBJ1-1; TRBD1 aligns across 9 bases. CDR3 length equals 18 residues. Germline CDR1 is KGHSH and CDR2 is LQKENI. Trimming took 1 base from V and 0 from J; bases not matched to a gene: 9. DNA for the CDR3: TGTGCCAGCTCACCACGCCAGACAGGGGGGAGCATGAACACTGAAGCTTTCTTT. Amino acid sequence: CASSPRQTGGSMNTEAFF.

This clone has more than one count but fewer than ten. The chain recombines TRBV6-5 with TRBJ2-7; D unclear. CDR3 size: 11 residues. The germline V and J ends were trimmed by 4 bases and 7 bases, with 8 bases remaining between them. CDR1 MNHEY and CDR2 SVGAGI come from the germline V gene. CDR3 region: CASSSSFEQYF. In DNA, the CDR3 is TGTGCCAGCAGTTCAAGCTTTGAGCAGTACTTC.

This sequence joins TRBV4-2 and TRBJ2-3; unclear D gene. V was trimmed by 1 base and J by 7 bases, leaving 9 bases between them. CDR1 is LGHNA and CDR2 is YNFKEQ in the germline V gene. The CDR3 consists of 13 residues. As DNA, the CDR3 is TGTGCCAGCAGCCAAGGCAACTTCAATACGCAGTATTTT. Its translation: CASSQGNFNTQYF.

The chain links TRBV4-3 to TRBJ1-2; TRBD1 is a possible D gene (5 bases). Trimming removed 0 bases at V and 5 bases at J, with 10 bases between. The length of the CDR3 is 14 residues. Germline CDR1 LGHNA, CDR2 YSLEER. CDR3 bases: TGCGCCAGCAGCCAAGATGAGGGGAATTATGGCTACACCTTC. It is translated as CASSQDEGNYGYTF.

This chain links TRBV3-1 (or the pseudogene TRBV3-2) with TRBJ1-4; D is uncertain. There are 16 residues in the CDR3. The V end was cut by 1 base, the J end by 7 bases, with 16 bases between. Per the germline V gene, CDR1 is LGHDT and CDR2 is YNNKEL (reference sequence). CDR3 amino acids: CASSQVSRLRIEKLFF. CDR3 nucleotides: TGTGCCAGCAGCCAAGTTTCCCGACTCCGGATTGAAAAACTGTTTTTT.

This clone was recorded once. CDR3 nucleotides: TGTGCCAGCAGCACCCTGGCGGGACAATCGATTGGGGGCCATCAGCCCCAGCATTTT. As protein: CASSTLAGQSIGGHQPQHF. This sequence joins TRBV7-8 and TRBJ1-5, with D possibly being TRBD1 (6 bases). Between the trimmed V and J ends, which lost 5 bases and 5 bases, there was a span of 28 bases. CDR1 is SGHVS, CDR2 FQNEAQ, per germline. This CDR3 is built from 19 residues.

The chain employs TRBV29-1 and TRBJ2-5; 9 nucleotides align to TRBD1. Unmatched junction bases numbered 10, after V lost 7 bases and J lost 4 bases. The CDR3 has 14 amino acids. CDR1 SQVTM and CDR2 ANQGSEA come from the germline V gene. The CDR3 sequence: CSGTGQGFTETQYF. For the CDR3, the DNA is TGCAGCGGGACCGGACAGGGGTTTACAGAGACCCAGTACTTC. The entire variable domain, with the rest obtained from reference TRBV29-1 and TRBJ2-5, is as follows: SAVISQKPSRDICQRGTSLTIQCQVDSQVTMMFWYRQQPGQSLTLIATANQGSEATYESGFVIDKFPISRPNLTFSTLTVSNMSPEDSSIYLCSGTGQGFTETQYFGPGTRLLVL.

CDR3 protein: CASSSLTGVALSGNTIYF. In DNA, the CDR3 is TGTGCCAGCAGTTCCCTGACAGGGGTCGCCCTCTCTGGAAACACCATATATTTT. The J gene is TRBJ1-3, the V gene TRBV28; 8 nucleotides line up with TRBD1. Looked up from germline, CDR1 is MDHEN and CDR2 is SYDVKM. V shed 4 bases, J shed 0 bases, and the junction held 11 bases outside the gene matches. The CDR3 has 18 amino acids.

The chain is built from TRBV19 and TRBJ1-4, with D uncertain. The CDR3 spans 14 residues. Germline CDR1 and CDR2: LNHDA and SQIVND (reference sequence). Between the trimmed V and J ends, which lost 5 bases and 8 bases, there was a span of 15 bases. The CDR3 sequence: CASSSRALEEKLFF. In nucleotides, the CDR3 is TGTGCCAGTAGTTCTCGGGCCCTAGAAGAAAAACTGTTTTTT.

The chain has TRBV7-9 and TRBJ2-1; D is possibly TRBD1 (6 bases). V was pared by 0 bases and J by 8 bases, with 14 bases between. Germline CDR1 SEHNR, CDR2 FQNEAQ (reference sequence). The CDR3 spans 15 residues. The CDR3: CASSLAAAGEYEQFF. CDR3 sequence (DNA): TGTGCCAGCAGCTTAGCGGCGGCAGGGGAGTATGAGCAGTTCTTC.

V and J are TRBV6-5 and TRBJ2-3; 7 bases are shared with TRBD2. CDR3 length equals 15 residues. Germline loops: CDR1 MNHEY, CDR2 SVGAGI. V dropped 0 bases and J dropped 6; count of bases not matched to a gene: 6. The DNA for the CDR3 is TGTGCCAGCAGTTACTCGGCTAGCGGCGGCGATACGCAGTATTTT. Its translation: CASSYSASGGDTQYF.